The present T cell receptor (beta chain) was sequenced within a study of T-cell memory formation after mild COVID-19. About the study: There were largely donor-specific TCR clusters. Study-level points and caveats: Nothing confirmed that second-wave clones peaking on day 37 were specific for SARS-CoV-2.

This clonotype is a singleton in its sample. The antigen is not known. TCRdb redid the calling of the 5' RACE reads with MiXCR, one entry per CDR3 protein. Counted here are around 180,000 distinct CDR3 sequences, around a sixth occurring once; the ten biggest clones make up 3% to 4%. Germline V gene lookup returns CDR1 SNHLY and CDR2 FYNNEI. Trimming shortened V by 7 bases and J by 0 bases, and 13 bases separated the two germline ends. This CDR3 has 16 amino acids. This TCR came from a man in his late teens or twenties who had mild COVID-19 (a few samples of this study predate the infection). Cell type and time point are not known. V is TRBV2 and J is TRBJ1-6; D is uncertain. The specimen was PBMCs or a T cell subset sorted from them (not recorded which). CDR3 sequence (DNA): TGTGCCAGCATCGGCCGGACGAGCTCCTATAATTCACCCCTCCACTTT. Its translation is CASIGRTSSYNSPLHF.